These T cell receptor beta chains were read from a single sample in a study of control samples from healthy donors and cancer patients. Clones were sequenced by immunoSEQ multiplex PCR, and TCRdb holds only the in-frame ones, with some missing. The sample lists 70,000 to 80,000 clones; about 80% were seen once. The sample comprised blood. Receptors originate from a man in his fifties in good health. The CDR3 runs from the conserved cysteine through the conserved F or W. The D gene is left open where the match is weak. Size values are once, few and many counts, or a class for expanded clones, and some rows have none.

clone_size cdr3_length j_call v_call d_call cdr3_nt cdr3_aa
. 15 TRBJ2-7 TRBV30 . TGTGCCTGCACCCCGGGACACTCGAGCTCCTACGAGCAGTACTTC CACTPGHSSSYEQYF
. 14 TRBJ1-3 TRBV3-1/TRBV3-2 . TGTGCCAGCAGCCCCCGGGACGCCGGAAACACCATATATTTT CASSPRDAGNTIYF
. 13 TRBJ2-1 TRBV30 . TGTGCCTGGAGTGTAGGTGGACGCAATGAGCAGTTCTTC CAWSVGGRNEQFF
. 14 TRBJ2-5 TRBV19 TRBD2 TGTGCCAGTACGGAGCTAGCGGGAGAAGAGACCCAGTACTTC CASTELAGEETQYF
. 15 TRBJ1-5 TRBV7-9 TRBD1 TGTGCCAGCAGCTCCGGGACAGGGGGTGAGCAGCCCCAGCATTTT CASSSGTGGEQPQHF
. 12 TRBJ1-2 TRBV19 . TGTGCCAGTAGTATAGGACTTTCTGGCTACACCTTC CASSIGLSGYTF
. 16 TRBJ2-7 TRBV5-8 . TGTGCCAGCAGCTTAGGGTCAATTGGAGAATCCTACGAGCAGTACTTC CASSLGSIGESYEQYF
. 17 TRBJ2-7 TRBV7-9 . TGTGCCAGCAGCTTTGGGGGGAGGGGGGCGAGGTCCTACGAGCAGTACTTC CASSFGGRGARSYEQYF
. 12 TRBJ1-1 TRBV5-6 . TGTGCCAGCAGGCGGGAGAACACTGAAGCTTTCTTT CASRRENTEAFF
. 14 TRBJ1-1 TRBV20-1 . TGCAGTGCTAGTAGGGGACACATGAACACTGAAGCTTTCTTT CSASRGHMNTEAFF
. 13 TRBJ1-5 TRBV19 TRBD1 TGTGCCAGCAGACAGGGGAGCAATCAGCCCCAGCATTTT CASRQGSNQPQHF
. 15 TRBJ2-7 TRBV18 TRBD1 TGTGCCAGCTCACCAGGACAGGGAGCCTACTACGAGCAGTACTTC CASSPGQGAYYEQYF
. 15 TRBJ1-4 TRBV15 . TGTGCCACCAGCCCCGGAGGTGCAACTAATGAAAAACTGTTTTTT CATSPGGATNEKLFF
. 13 TRBJ1-1 TRBV12-3/TRBV12-4 . TGTGCCAGCAGTCTGGGCCTGAACACTGAAGCTTTCTTT CASSLGLNTEAFF
once 12 TRBJ2-3 TRBV10-2 . TGCGCCAGCAGTTCGTACACAGATACGCAGTATTTT CASSSYTDTQYF
. 14 TRBJ2-1 TRBV19 TRBD2 TGTGCCAGTAGTCTAGCGGGAACGGACAATGAGCAGTTCTTC CASSLAGTDNEQFF
. 12 TRBJ2-5 TRBV30 . TGTGCCTGGAACCCGGGGCAAGAGACCCAGTACTTC CAWNPGQETQYF
few 15 TRBJ2-7 TRBV7-2 . TGTGCCAGCAGCTTGGAACTAGGGGGTAGGGACGAGCAGTACTTC CASSLELGGRDEQYF
once 13 TRBJ2-3 TRBV29-1 TRBD1 TGCAGCGTTTCGTGGGACAGTACAGATACGCAGTATTTT CSVSWDSTDTQYF
. 13 TRBJ2-2 TRBV6-5 TRBD2 TGTGCCAGCTTGAGCGGGACCACCGGGGAGCTGTTTTTT CASLSGTTGELFF
. 14 TRBJ2-5 TRBV6-5 TRBD1 TGTGCCAGCAAGCCGGACAGGGTTCAAGAGACCCAGTACTTC CASKPDRVQETQYF
. 12 TRBJ2-3 TRBV2 . TGTGCCAGCGGGGGAAGCACAGATACGCAGTATTTT CASGGSTDTQYF
. 14 TRBJ2-1 TRBV7-2 TRBD2 TGTGCCAGCAGCTTATCGAGCCCCGGGACTAGGGAGTTCTTC CASSLSSPGTREFF
. 17 TRBJ1-5 TRBV19 TRBD1 TGTGCCAGTAGTAGACACTCGACAGGGAATAGCAATCAGCCCCAGCATTTT CASSRHSTGNSNQPQHF
once 15 TRBJ2-7 TRBV7-2 TRBD2 TGTGCCAGCAGCCCTGGGACTAGCGGGAGGGGGGAGCAGTACTTC CASSPGTSGRGEQYF
. 17 TRBJ1-6 TRBV7-2 . TGTGCCAGCAGTCGGACCCCAGGGAGGTCCTATAATTCACCCCTCCACTTT CASSRTPGRSYNSPLHF
. 14 TRBJ2-3 TRBV4-1 . TGCGCCAGCAGCCAGGGAGAGCAGGGATATACGCAGTATTTT CASSQGEQGYTQYF
once 13 TRBJ1-5 TRBV19 . TGTGCCAGTAAAGGGGGAGGCAATCAGCCCCAGCATTTT CASKGGGNQPQHF
once 14 TRBJ1-2 TRBV29-1 . TGCAGCGTTGGTGTTCGGCCGGATACCTATGGCTACACCTTC CSVGVRPDTYGYTF
. 13 TRBJ2-1 TRBV30 TRBD2 TGTGCCACACTAGCGGGCCCCTACAATGAGCAGTTCTTC CATLAGPYNEQFF
. 14 TRBJ1-1 TRBV9 . TGTGCCAGCAGCGTAGAAGGGAGGTACACTGAAGCTTTCTTT CASSVEGRYTEAFF
. 14 TRBJ1-2 TRBV5-4 . TGTGCCAGCAGCTCGGGGGGGTCCCCTTGGGGCTACACCTTC CASSSGGSPWGYTF
. 13 TRBJ1-1 TRBV5-1 . TGCGCCAGCAGCTTGGTAGGCTTTAGCTCGGCTTTCTTT CASSLVGFSSAFF
once 14 TRBJ2-5 TRBV2 TRBD2 TGTGCCAGCAGTGGCGGGGGTCAGGGAGAGACCCAGTACTTC CASSGGGQGETQYF